The following is a T cell receptor beta chain sequence with its context. V trimming: 6 bases; J trimming: 6 bases; junction bases outside the gene matches: 11. The CDR3 sequence is 14 residues long. Per the germline V gene, CDR1 is SGHTS and CDR2 is YDEGEE. The sample is drawn from a study of OX40 agonist ivuxolimab in advanced cancers. TCRdb's copy holds only in-frame clones and misses some; the assay was immunoSEQ multiplex PCR. The data show approximately 30,000 clones, with over 80% seen just once and more than 25% held by the top ten. V usage is TRBV5-8 and J usage is TRBJ2-7; TRBD1 matches 8 bases. The TCR originated in an adult with an advanced solid tumor such as melanoma, head and neck, liver or kidney cancer. The material sequenced was CD4+ or CD8+ T cells sorted from blood, taken in a trial of the OX40 agonist ivuxolimab. CDR3 sequence reads: CASNPTRGLFEQYF. DNA of the CDR3: TGTGCCAGCAACCCTACCAGGGGGCTCTTCGAGCAGTACTTC.